This T cell receptor (beta chain) was identified in a study of blood T cell repertoires in COVID-19. Method: immunoSEQ multiplex PCR; TCRdb's copy keeps in-frame clones and lacks some. The sample lists some 220,000 clones, 85% seen once, with 2.4% in the top ten. The germline V gene has CDR1 MNHEY and CDR2 SVGEGT. Losses at the gene ends were 2 bases for V and 4 bases for J; bases not matched to a gene: 3. There are 14 residues in the CDR3. The sequence derives from a woman in her seventies with COVID-19, enrolled during active disease. What was sequenced was peripheral blood. The chain uses TRBV6-2 or TRBV6-3 and TRBJ1-1; 8 nucleotides match TRBD1. The CDR3 protein is CASSYPGQGTEAFF. The CDR3 DNA sequence: TGTGCCAGCAGTTACCCCGGACAGGGCACTGAAGCTTTCTTT.